This passage covers 31 T cell receptor beta chains from one sample sequenced in a study of shared clonotypes between healthy human individuals. Using immunoSEQ multiplex PCR, the repertoire was profiled, and TCRdb retains in-frame clones only, with some absent. The repertoire includes about 450,000 clones, roughly 83% of them detected once, and about 13% sits in the top ten. Specimen: PBMCs. The receptors were gathered from a woman in her 40s in good health. Some clones in this sample may be carry-over from other donors' samples.

The chain has TRBV5-6 and TRBJ1-2, with 8 bases identical to TRBD1. V lost 0 bases, J lost 8 bases, and 6 bases stayed unmatched. Germline assignment: CDR1 SGHDT and CDR2 YYEEEE. This CDR3 is 14 amino acids long. The CDR3 nucleotides are TGTGCCAGCAGCTTGGACCAGGGGGCGGGAGGCTACACCTTC. It codes for CASSLDQGAGGYTF.

The V gene is TRBV28, the J gene TRBJ2-2, with 7 bases lining up with TRBD2. CDR1 MDHEN and CDR2 SYDVKM come from the germline V gene. The J segment lost 7 bases and the V segment lost 7 bases, leaving 18 bases of the junction unmatched. The CDR3 is made up of 17 amino acids. The CDR3: CASTKPGVSGLNGELFF. The CDR3, as DNA: TGTGCCAGCACCAAACCGGGAGTTAGCGGGCTAAACGGGGAGCTGTTTTTT.

This clone was seen only once. The chain employs TRBV5-1 and TRBJ1-1; D is unclear. Germline V gene sequence: CDR1 SGHRS, CDR2 YFSETQ. The germline V and J ends were trimmed by 7 bases and 0 bases, with 16 bases remaining between them. This CDR3 spans 15 amino acids. The CDR3 here is CASSPGSQLNTEAFF. The DNA for the CDR3 is TGCGCCAGCTCCCCTGGGTCCCAGTTGAACACTGAAGCTTTCTTT.

The CDR3 loop is CASRTGLAGHNEQFF. The CDR3 DNA reads TGTGCCAGCAGAACAGGACTAGCGGGCCATAATGAGCAGTTCTTC. The genes are TRBV7-8 and TRBJ2-1, with TRBD2 matching 11 bases. The CDR3 runs 15 residues. CDR1 and CDR2 from the germline V gene are SGHVS and FQNEAQ. With V trimmed by 6 bases and J by 7 bases, 8 bases remained unmatched.

The chain employs TRBV28 and TRBJ2-1; 12 positions match TRBD2. From germline, CDR1 is MDHEN and CDR2 SYDVKM. The CDR3 contains 19 residues. V lost 5 bases, J lost 0 bases, and 11 bases stayed unmatched. CDR3 in DNA: TGTGCCAGCAGTGAAGCGGGACTAGCGGGCACTAGCTCCTACAATGAGCAGTTCTTC. Amino acids: CASSEAGLAGTSSYNEQFF.

Remarks on this clone: It is likely a read error: a sequence one base away is far more abundant. V gene TRBV13 combines with J gene TRBJ2-3; D uncertain. Trimming took off 5 bases at V and 0 bases at J, with 0 bases between the two ends. Germline values: CDR1 PRHDT, CDR2 FYEKMQ (reference sequence). This CDR3 spans 11 amino acids. As DNA, the CDR3 is TGTGCCAGCAGCAGCACAGATACGCAGTATTTT. This gives the protein CASSSTDTQYF.

This clone has just one count. The J gene is TRBJ1-2, the V gene TRBV7-4; D is undetermined. The germline CDR1 and CDR2 sequences are SGHVT and SQSDAQ. Trimming took 1 base from V and 2 from J, leaving 20 bases between them. The CDR3 length is 18 residues. The CDR3 is CASSLGPPPANSNYGYTF. The CDR3 DNA reads TGTGCCAGCAGCTTAGGTCCCCCCCCCGCGAATTCCAACTATGGCTACACCTTC.

In this sample, this clone turned up once. This rearrangement joins TRBV28 to TRBJ2-1; TRBD2 matches at 11 bases. V was pared by 2 bases and J by 4 bases, with 7 bases of the junction left unmatched. This CDR3 has 17 amino acids. The V gene's germline CDR1 is MDHEN and CDR2 SYDVKM. The CDR3 nucleotides are TGTGCCAGCAGTTTAGATATTAGCGGGAGGGTGTACAATGAGCAGTTCTTC. Translated: CASSLDISGRVYNEQFF.

The chain combines TRBV6-1 with TRBJ2-1; a possible D gene is TRBD2 (7 bases). Trimming stripped 1 base from V and 8 bases from J, with 9 bases between. Germline values: CDR1 MNHNS, CDR2 SASEGT. The CDR3 loop spans 13 amino acids. The CDR3 loop is CASSEEGGDEQFF. As DNA, the CDR3 is TGTGCCAGCAGTGAAGAAGGGGGGGATGAGCAGTTCTTC.

This clone appeared a single time. The chain has TRBV2 and TRBJ2-2; D call uncertain. CDR1 SNHLY and CDR2 FYNNEI come from the germline V gene. The V end lost 0 bases, the J end lost 6 bases, and 5 bases lay between the germline ends. This CDR3 is built from 13 residues. The DNA of the CDR3 is TGTGCCAGCAGTGAAGCAACTGCCGGGGAGCTGTTTTTT. Translated, it gives CASSEATAGELFF.

The rearrangement links TRBV4-1 to TRBJ2-5, with 7 bases identical to TRBD1. V gave up 2 bases and J gave up 2 bases; unmatched junction bases: 5. The CDR3 spans 15 residues. Germline V CDR1 and CDR2: MGHRA, YSYEKL. The DNA for the CDR3 is TGCGCCAGCAGCCAACTGGGACAGTGGCAAGAGACCCAGTACTTC. Encoded protein: CASSQLGQWQETQYF.

V is TRBV6-5 and J is TRBJ1-2, with TRBD1 matching over 7 bases. CDR3 length: 13 amino acids. Germline V lookup: CDR1 MNHEY, CDR2 SVGAGI. J was trimmed by 4 bases and V by 4 bases; bases with no gene match: 3. This chain's CDR3 is CASSSAGGYGYTF. The CDR3 DNA is TGTGCCAGCAGTTCTGCAGGGGGCTATGGCTACACCTTC.

Written as DNA, the CDR3 is TGTGCCAGCAGCAAACTTGTGGGCTACGAGCAGTACTTC. As protein: CASSKLVGYEQYF. The chain is built from TRBV7-9 and TRBJ2-7, with D unclear. V was clipped by 5 bases and J by 3 bases, with 11 bases between them. CDR3 size: 13 residues. CDR1 SEHNR and CDR2 FQNEAQ come from the germline V gene (reference sequence).

The chain has TRBV15 and TRBJ1-2, with D unresolved. V lost 3 bases to trimming and J lost 0 bases, with 14 bases between them. The CDR3 is 16 amino acids. Germline-derived CDR1 and CDR2 are LNHNV and YYDKDF (reference sequence). The CDR3 is CATSRDLIGTNYGYTF. CDR3 in DNA: TGTGCCACCAGCAGGGACCTTATCGGGACTAACTATGGCTACACCTTC.

In its sample, this clone was seen once. This chain links TRBV18 with TRBJ1-4; 9 bases are a match to TRBD1. The CDR3 contains 15 residues. The germline V gene has CDR1 KGHSH and CDR2 LQKENI. After removal of 3 bases from V and 5 bases from J, the junction contained 4 bases not matched to a gene. The CDR3 is CASSPGTGPNEKLFF. DNA of the CDR3: TGTGCCAGCTCACCGGGGACAGGGCCGAATGAAAAACTGTTTTTT.

The chain couples TRBV5-1 to TRBJ2-5, with a tentative D call TRBD2 (5 bases). Germline V CDR1 and CDR2: SGHRS, YFSETQ. Trimming took 0 bases from V and 4 from J, leaving 10 bases between them. CDR3 size: 14 residues. CDR3 coding DNA: TGCGCCAGCAGCTTGGCCTTAGGAGGAGAGACCCAGTACTTC. This sequence encodes CASSLALGGETQYF.

The chain recombines TRBV23-1 with TRBJ2-2; D might be TRBD1 or TRBD2, each matching 7 bases. TRBV23-1 is flagged as an ORF with uncertain function. V was pared by 7 bases and J by 1 base, with 19 bases between. The CDR3 spans 17 residues. The CDR3 nucleotides are TGCGCCAGCACCCAGGGGGGGTCAGAGAAGAACACCGGGGAGCTGTTTTTT. Amino acid sequence: CASTQGGSEKNTGELFF.

The chain links TRBV28 to TRBJ2-5; D is undetermined. Trimming shortened V by 2 bases and J by 5 bases, and 9 bases separated the two germline ends. Germline loops: CDR1 MDHEN, CDR2 SYDVKM. The CDR3 totals 13 residues. In nucleotides, the CDR3 is TGTGCCAGCAGTTTAACCAGTCCTGAGACCCAGTACTTC. Its translation is CASSLTSPETQYF.

The V gene is TRBV30, the J gene TRBJ1-5, with D uncertain. This CDR3 is built from 13 residues. V lost 4 bases and J 4 bases, leaving 11 bases between the germline ends. Germline V gene sequence: CDR1 GTSNPN, CDR2 SVGIG (reference sequence). The CDR3 bases are TGTGCCTGGACACAGAGGGATAATCAGCCCCAGCATTTT. Residues: CAWTQRDNQPQHF.

This clone showed up just once. Other DNA sequences from this sample encode an identical CDR3 as well. J is TRBJ2-1 and V is TRBV7-6; 16 nucleotides line up with TRBD2. This CDR3 comprises 17 residues. V dropped 4 bases and J dropped 3; count of bases not matched to a gene: 3. Germline CDR1 is SGHVS and CDR2 is FNYEAQ. The CDR3 loop reads CASSSGLAGGLYNEQFF. In DNA, the CDR3 is TGTGCCAGCAGCTCGGGACTAGCGGGAGGGCTCTACAATGAGCAGTTCTTC.

The J gene is TRBJ2-3, the V gene TRBV28; 10 bases map to TRBD2. CDR1 MDHEN and CDR2 SYDVKM come from the germline V gene. The CDR3 sequence is 19 residues long. J lost 0 bases, V lost 3 bases, and 12 bases had no gene match. The CDR3 bases are TGTGCCAGCAGTTTCGTTCCGGAAACTAGCGGGACTAGCACAGATACGCAGTATTTT. Encoded protein: CASSFVPETSGTSTDTQYF. The whole variable domain, remainder taken from reference TRBV28 and TRBJ2-3, is DVKVTQSSRYLVKRTGEKVFLECVQDMDHENMFWYRQDPGLGLRLIYFSYDVKMKEKGDIPEGYSVSREKKERFSLILESASTNQTSMYLCASSFVPETSGTSTDTQYFGPGTRLTVL.

The chain combines TRBV14 with TRBJ2-1, with TRBD1 as a possible D gene (6 bases). Germline-derived CDR1 and CDR2 are SGHDN and FVKESK. V lost 0 bases, J lost 8 bases, and 11 bases lay in between. This CDR3 has 14 amino acids. Here the CDR3 reads CASSQDWGRDEQFF. In nucleotides, the CDR3 is TGTGCCAGCAGCCAAGATTGGGGGCGCGATGAGCAGTTCTTC.

This clone was counted at least ten times. V gene TRBV28 combines with J gene TRBJ1-6; D may be TRBD1 (5 bases). Germline V gives CDR1 MDHEN, CDR2 SYDVKM. V gave up 7 bases and J gave up 0 bases, with 16 bases separating them. This CDR3 has 17 amino acids. This CDR3 reads CASTQRGTRSYNSPLHF. CDR3 nucleotide sequence: TGTGCCAGCACTCAACGGGGCACCCGCTCCTATAATTCACCCCTCCACTTT.

The V call is TRBV5-1, the J call TRBJ2-1, with 10 nucleotides matching TRBD2. Germline V gene sequence: CDR1 SGHRS, CDR2 YFSETQ. This CDR3 is 17 amino acids long. J lost 7 bases, V lost 3 bases, and 13 bases had no gene match. In DNA, the CDR3 is TGCGCCAGCAGCTGGGGGGCGGCTAGCGGGAGTCTGAATGAGCAGTTCTTC. This codes for CASSWGAASGSLNEQFF. The full variable domain, completed using reference TRBV5-1 and TRBJ2-1, is KAGVTQTPRYLIKTRGQQVTLSCSPISGHRSVSWYQQTPGQGLQFLFEYFSETQRNKGNFPGRFSGRQFSNSRSEMNVSTLELGDSALYLCASSWGAASGSLNEQFFGPGTRLTVL.

The V gene is TRBV5-1, the J gene TRBJ2-3; 12 bases are shared with TRBD2. The germline gives CDR1 SGHRS, CDR2 YFSETQ. V lost 4 bases to trimming and J lost 2 bases; unmatched junction nucleotides: 5. The CDR3 is 16 amino acids. CDR3 coding DNA: TGCGCCAGCAGCGTACGACTAGCGGGAGCCACAGATACGCAGTATTTT. Translation: CASSVRLAGATDTQYF.

This clone showed up just a few times. V gene TRBV10-2 combines with J gene TRBJ2-5; 11 positions agree with TRBD2. This CDR3 is 16 amino acids long. Germline V gene sequence: CDR1 WSHSY, CDR2 SAAADI. The junction had 13 bases not matched to a gene; V was cut back by 6 bases and J by 7 bases. This chain's CDR3 is CASRPAGTSGHRTQYF. The CDR3 DNA is TGCGCCAGCAGACCGGCCGGGACTAGCGGCCATAGGACCCAGTACTTC.

V gene TRBV5-4 combines with J gene TRBJ2-5; D is unresolved. Trimming took 0 bases from V and 0 from J, leaving 6 bases between them. This CDR3 region has 14 residues. CDR1 is SGHNT and CDR2 is YYREEE in the germline V gene (reference sequence). The CDR3 is CASSLDLNQETQYF. DNA for the CDR3: TGTGCCAGCAGCTTGGACCTTAACCAAGAGACCCAGTACTTC.

The V and J genes are TRBV5-1 and TRBJ1-2; perhaps TRBD1 as D (5 bases). The CDR3 totals 14 residues. CDR1 and CDR2 (germline): SGHRS, YFSETQ. Trimming cost V 4 bases and J 2 bases, with 12 bases left between them. The CDR3 sequence: CASSPTDQNYGYTF. The CDR3 nucleotides read TGCGCCAGCAGCCCGACAGACCAGAACTATGGCTACACCTTC.

This clone was seen once. This rearrangement joins TRBV7-2 to TRBJ2-7; TRBD1 matches at 7 bases. The V gene's germline CDR1 is SGHTA and CDR2 FQGNSA. Trimming at V came to 5 bases and at J to 1 base, leaving 8 bases not matched to a gene. There are 15 residues in the CDR3. CDR3 nucleotide sequence: TGTGCCAGCAGCCCCGACAGGGCGGTTTCCTACGAGCAGTACTTC. This sequence encodes CASSPDRAVSYEQYF.

The chain carries TRBV6-6 and TRBJ1-2, with D unresolved. The CDR3 is made up of 14 amino acids. CDR1 and CDR2 (germline): MNHNY, SVGAGI (reference sequence). Trimming left V 7 bases short and J 7 bases short, with 19 bases between. CDR3 sequence (DNA): TGTGCCAGCAAAGAGAATGAGGGCAGCGGTGGCTACACCTTC. Translated, it gives CASKENEGSGGYTF.

The chain is built from TRBV4-2 and TRBJ2-7; 8 nucleotides align to TRBD1. Trimming at V came to 0 bases and at J to 0 bases, leaving 4 bases not matched to a gene. Germline V gene lookup returns CDR1 LGHNA and CDR2 YNFKEQ. This CDR3 has 16 amino acids. The CDR3 protein is CASSQEDRVGSYEQYF. The DNA of the CDR3 is TGTGCCAGCAGCCAAGAGGACAGGGTGGGCTCCTACGAGCAGTACTTC.